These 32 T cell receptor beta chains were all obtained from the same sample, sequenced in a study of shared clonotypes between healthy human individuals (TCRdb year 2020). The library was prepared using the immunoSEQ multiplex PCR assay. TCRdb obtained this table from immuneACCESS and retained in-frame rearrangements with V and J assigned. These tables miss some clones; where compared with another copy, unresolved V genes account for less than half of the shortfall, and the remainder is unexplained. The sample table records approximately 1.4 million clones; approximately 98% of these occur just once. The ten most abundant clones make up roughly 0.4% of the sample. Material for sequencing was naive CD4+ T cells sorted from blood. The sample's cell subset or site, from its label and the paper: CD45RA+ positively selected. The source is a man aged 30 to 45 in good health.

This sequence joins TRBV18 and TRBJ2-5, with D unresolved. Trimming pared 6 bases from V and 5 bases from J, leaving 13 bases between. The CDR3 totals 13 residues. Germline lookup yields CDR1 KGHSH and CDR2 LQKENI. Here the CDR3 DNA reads TGTGCCAGCTCCGGGCTCGAGAGGGAGACCCAGTACTTC. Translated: CASSGLERETQYF.

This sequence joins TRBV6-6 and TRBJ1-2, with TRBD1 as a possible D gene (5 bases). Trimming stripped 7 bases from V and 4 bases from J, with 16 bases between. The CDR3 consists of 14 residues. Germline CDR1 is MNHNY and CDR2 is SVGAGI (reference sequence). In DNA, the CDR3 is TGTGCCAGCACACTGACAGCCCTTGGCTATGGCTACACCTTC. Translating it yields CASTLTALGYGYTF.

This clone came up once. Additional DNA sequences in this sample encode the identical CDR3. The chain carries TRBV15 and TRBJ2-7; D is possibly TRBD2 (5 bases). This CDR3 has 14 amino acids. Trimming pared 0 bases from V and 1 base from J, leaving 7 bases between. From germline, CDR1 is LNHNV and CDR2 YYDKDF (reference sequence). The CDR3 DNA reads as TGTGCCACCAGCAGAGAAGGAGGATCCTACGAGCAGTACTTC. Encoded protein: CATSREGGSYEQYF.

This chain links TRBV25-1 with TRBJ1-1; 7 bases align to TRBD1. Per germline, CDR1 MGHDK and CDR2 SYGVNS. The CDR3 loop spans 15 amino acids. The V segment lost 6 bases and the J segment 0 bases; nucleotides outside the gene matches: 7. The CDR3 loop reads CASSKTGVMNTEAFF. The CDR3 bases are TGTGCCAGCAGCAAAACAGGGGTGATGAACACTGAAGCTTTCTTT.

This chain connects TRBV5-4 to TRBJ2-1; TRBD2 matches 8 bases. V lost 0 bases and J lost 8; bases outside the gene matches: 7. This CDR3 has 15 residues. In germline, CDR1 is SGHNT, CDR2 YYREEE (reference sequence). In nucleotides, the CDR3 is TGTGCCAGCAGCTTGGCCCGGGAGGGCCTCTATGAGCAGTTCTTC. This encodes CASSLAREGLYEQFF.

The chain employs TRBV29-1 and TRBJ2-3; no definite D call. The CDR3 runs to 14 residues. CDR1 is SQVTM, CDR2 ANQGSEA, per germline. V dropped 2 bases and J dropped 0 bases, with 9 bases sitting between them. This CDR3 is CSVELASSTDTQYF. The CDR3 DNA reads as TGCAGCGTTGAACTGGCATCTAGCACAGATACGCAGTATTTT.

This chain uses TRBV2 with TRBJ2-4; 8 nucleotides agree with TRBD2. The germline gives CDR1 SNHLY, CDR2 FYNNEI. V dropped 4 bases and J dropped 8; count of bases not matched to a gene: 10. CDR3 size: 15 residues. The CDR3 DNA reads TGTGCCAGCAGTGCTACTAGCGGACTTGGGGACATTCAGTACTTC. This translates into CASSATSGLGDIQYF.

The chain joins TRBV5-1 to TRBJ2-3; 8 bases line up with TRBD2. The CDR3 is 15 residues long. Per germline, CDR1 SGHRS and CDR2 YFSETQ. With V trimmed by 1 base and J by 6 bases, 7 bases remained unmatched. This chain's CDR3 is CASSLTGRAGDTQYF. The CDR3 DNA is TGCGCCAGCAGCTTGACCGGGAGGGCCGGTGATACGCAGTATTTT.

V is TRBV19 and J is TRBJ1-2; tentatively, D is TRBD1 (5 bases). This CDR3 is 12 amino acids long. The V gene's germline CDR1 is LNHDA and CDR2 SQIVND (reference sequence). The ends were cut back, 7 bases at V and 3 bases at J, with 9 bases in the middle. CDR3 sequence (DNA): TGTGCCAGTAATGGGGGGGACTATGGCTACACCTTC. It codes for CASNGGDYGYTF.

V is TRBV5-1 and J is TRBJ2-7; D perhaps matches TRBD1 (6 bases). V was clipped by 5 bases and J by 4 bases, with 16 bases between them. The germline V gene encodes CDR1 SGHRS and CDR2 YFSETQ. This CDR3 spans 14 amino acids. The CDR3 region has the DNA TGCGCCAGCAGTCCCCCGGGACACCTTTACGAGCAGTACTTC. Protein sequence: CASSPPGHLYEQYF.

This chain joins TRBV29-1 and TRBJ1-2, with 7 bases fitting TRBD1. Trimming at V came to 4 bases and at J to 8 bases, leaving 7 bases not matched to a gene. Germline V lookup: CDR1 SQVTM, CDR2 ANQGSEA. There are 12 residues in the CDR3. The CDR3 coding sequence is TGCAGCGTTGGCCGGACAGGTTTAGGCTACACCTTC. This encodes CSVGRTGLGYTF. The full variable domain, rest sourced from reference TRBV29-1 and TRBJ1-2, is SAVISQKPSRDICQRGTSLTIQCQVDSQVTMMFWYRQQPGQSLTLIATANQGSEATYESGFVIDKFPISRPNLTFSTLTVSNMSPEDSSIYLCSVGRTGLGYTFGSGTRLTVV.

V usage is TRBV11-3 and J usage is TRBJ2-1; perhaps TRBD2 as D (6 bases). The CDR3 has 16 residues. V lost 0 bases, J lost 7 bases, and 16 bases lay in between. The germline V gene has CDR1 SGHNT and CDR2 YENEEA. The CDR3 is CASSLEGSGGGNEQFF. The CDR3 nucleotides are TGTGCCAGCAGCTTAGAGGGTAGCGGTGGGGGTAATGAGCAGTTCTTC.

The CDR3 region is CASSGIAGGIETQYF. CDR3 DNA: TGTGCCAGTAGTGGAATAGCGGGAGGGATAGAGACCCAGTACTTC. The chain uses TRBV19 and TRBJ2-5; 11 bases agree with TRBD2. The germline gives CDR1 LNHDA, CDR2 SQIVND (reference sequence). Unmatched junction bases numbered 6, after V lost 5 bases and J lost 4 bases. CDR3 length equals 15 residues. Full variable domain (remainder filled in from reference TRBV19 and TRBJ2-5): DGGITQSPKYLFRKEGQNVTLSCEQNLNHDAMYWYRQDPGQGLRLIYYSQIVNDFQKGDIAEGYSVSREKKESFPLTVTSAQKNPTAFYLCASSGIAGGIETQYFGPGTRLLVL.

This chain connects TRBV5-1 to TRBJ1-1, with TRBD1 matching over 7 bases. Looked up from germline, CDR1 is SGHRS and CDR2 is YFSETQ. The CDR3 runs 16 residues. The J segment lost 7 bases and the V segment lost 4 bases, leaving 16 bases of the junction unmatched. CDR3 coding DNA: TGCGCCAGCAGCCATACAGGGGACCCCGCCCATTATGAAGCTTTCTTT. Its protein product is CASSHTGDPAHYEAFF.

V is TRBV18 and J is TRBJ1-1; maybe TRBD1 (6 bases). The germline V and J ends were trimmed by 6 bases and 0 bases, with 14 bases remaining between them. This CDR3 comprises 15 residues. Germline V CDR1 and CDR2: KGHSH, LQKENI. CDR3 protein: CASSRRTAMNTEAFF. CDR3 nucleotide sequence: TGTGCCAGCTCTCGTAGGACAGCTATGAACACTGAAGCTTTCTTT.

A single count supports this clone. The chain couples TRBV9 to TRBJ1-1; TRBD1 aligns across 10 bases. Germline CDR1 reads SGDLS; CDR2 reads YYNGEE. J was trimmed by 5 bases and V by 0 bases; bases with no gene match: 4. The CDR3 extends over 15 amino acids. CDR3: CASSVGQGARTEAFF. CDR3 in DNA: TGTGCCAGCAGCGTAGGACAGGGGGCGAGAACTGAAGCTTTCTTT.

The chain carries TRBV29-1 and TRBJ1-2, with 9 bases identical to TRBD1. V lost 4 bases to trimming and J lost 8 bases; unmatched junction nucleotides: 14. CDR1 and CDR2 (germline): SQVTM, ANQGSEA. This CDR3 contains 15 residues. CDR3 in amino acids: CSVVGWDRVSSGYTF. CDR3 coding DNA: TGCAGCGTTGTGGGATGGGACAGGGTTTCCTCGGGCTACACCTTC.

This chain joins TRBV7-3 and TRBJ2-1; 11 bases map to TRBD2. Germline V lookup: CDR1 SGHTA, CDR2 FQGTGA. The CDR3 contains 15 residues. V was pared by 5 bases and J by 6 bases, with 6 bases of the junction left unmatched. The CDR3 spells CASSPTSGSVNEQFF. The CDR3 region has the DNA TGTGCCAGCAGCCCTACTAGCGGGAGTGTCAATGAGCAGTTCTTC. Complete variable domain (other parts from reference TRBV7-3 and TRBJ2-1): GAGVSQTPSNKVTEKGKYVELRCDPISGHTALYWYRQSLGQGPEFLIYFQGTGAADDSGLPNDRFFAVRPEGSVSTLKIQRTERGDSAVYLCASSPTSGSVNEQFFGPGTRLTVL.

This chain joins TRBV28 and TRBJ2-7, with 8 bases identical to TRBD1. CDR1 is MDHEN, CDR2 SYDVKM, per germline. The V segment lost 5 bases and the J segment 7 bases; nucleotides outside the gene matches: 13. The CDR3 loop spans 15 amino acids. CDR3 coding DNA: TGTGCCAGCAGTGTGCCGGGACAGGCTCTACGAGAGCAGTACTTC. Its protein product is CASSVPGQALREQYF. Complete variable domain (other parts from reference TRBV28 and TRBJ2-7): DVKVTQSSRYLVKRTGEKVFLECVQDMDHENMFWYRQDPGLGLRLIYFSYDVKMKEKGDIPEGYSVSREKKERFSLILESASTNQTSMYLCASSVPGQALREQYFGPGTRLTVT.

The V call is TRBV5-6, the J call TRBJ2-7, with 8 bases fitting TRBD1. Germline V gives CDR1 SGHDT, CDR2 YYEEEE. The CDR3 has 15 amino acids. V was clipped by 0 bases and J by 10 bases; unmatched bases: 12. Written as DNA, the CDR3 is TGTGCCAGCAGCTTGGTGGGGACAGGCCTACGATCTCAGTACTTC. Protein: CASSLVGTGLRSQYF.

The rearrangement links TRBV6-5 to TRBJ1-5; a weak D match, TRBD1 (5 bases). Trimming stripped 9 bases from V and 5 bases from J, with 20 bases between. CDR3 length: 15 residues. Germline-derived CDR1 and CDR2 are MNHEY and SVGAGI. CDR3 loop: CASIYRGPQDQPQHF. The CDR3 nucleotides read TGTGCCAGTATCTACCGGGGCCCACAGGATCAGCCCCAGCATTTT.

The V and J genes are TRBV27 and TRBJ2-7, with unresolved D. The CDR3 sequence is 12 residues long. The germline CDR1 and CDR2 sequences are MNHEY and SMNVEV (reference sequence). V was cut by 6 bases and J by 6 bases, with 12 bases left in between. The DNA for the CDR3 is TGTGCCAGCAGCCCCCTTTTAGGCGAGCAGTACTTC. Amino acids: CASSPLLGEQYF.

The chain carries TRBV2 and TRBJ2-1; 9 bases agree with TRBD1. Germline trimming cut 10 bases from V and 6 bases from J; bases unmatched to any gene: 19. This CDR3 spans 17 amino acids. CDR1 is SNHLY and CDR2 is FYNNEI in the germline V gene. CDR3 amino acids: CAISPPQGADLSNEQFF. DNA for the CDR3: TGTGCCATAAGCCCCCCACAGGGGGCAGACCTCTCCAATGAGCAGTTCTTC.

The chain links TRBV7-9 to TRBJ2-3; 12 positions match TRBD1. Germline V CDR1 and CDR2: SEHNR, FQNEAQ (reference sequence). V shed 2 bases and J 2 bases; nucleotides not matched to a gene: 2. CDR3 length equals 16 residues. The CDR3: CASSLKGQGATDTQYF. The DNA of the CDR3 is TGTGCCAGCAGCTTAAAGGGACAGGGGGCCACAGATACGCAGTATTTT.

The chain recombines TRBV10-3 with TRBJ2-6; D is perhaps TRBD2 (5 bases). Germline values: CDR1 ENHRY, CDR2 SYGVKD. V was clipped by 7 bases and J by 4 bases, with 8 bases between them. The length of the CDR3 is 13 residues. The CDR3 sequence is CAITSSGANVLTF. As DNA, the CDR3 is TGTGCCATCACCTCTAGCGGGGCCAACGTCCTGACTTTC.

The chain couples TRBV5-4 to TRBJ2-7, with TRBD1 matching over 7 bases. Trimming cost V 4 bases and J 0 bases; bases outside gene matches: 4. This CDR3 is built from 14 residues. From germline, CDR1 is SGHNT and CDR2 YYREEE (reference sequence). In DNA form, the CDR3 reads TGTGCCAGCAGCCGGGACAGCCCCTCCTACGAGCAGTACTTC. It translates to CASSRDSPSYEQYF.

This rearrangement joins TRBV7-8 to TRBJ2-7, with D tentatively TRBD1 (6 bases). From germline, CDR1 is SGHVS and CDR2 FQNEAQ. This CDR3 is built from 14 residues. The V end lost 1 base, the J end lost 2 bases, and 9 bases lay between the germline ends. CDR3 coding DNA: TGTGCCAGCAGCTTAGACAGGGTGGCCTACGAGCAGTACTTC. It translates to CASSLDRVAYEQYF.

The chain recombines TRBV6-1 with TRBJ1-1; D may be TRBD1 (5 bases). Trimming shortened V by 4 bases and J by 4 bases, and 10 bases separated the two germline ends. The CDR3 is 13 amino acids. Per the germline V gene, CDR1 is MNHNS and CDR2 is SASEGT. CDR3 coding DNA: TGTGCCAGCAGTGTCCTTGGGGGCACTGAAGCTTTCTTT. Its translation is CASSVLGGTEAFF.

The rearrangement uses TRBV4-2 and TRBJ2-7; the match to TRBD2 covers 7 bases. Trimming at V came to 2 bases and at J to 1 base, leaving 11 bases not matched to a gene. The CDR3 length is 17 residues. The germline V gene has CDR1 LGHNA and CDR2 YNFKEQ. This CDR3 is CASSQQEAAGLSYEQYF. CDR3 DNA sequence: TGTGCCAGCAGCCAACAGGAAGCAGCGGGATTATCCTACGAGCAGTACTTC.

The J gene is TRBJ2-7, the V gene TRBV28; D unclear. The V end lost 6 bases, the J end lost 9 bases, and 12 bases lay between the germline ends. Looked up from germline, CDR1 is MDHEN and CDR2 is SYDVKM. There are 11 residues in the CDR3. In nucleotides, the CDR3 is TGTGCCAGCAGATCCACCCTCCGGCAGTACTTC. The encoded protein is CASRSTLRQYF.

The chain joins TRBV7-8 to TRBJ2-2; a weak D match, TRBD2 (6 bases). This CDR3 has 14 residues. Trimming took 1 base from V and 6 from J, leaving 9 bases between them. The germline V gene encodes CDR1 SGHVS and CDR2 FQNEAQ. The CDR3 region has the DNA TGTGCCAGCAGCTTAGGTGGGGGGTCCGGGGAGCTGTTTTTT. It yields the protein CASSLGGGSGELFF. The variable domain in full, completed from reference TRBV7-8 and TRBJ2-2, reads GAGVSQSPRYKVAKRGQDVALRCDPISGHVSLFWYQQALGQGPEFLTYFQNEAQLDKSGLPSDRFFAERPEGSVSTLKIQRTQQEDSAVYLCASSLGGGSGELFFGEGSRLTVL.

The chain's CDR3 is CATSRDRAATQYF. The CDR3 DNA reads as TGTGCCACCAGCAGGGACAGGGCCGCGACCCAGTACTTC. The V and J genes are TRBV15 and TRBJ2-5; 8 bases map to TRBD1. Germline CDR1 and CDR2: LNHNV and YYDKDF (reference sequence). J was trimmed by 7 bases and V by 3 bases; bases with no gene match: 4. This CDR3 comprises 13 residues.